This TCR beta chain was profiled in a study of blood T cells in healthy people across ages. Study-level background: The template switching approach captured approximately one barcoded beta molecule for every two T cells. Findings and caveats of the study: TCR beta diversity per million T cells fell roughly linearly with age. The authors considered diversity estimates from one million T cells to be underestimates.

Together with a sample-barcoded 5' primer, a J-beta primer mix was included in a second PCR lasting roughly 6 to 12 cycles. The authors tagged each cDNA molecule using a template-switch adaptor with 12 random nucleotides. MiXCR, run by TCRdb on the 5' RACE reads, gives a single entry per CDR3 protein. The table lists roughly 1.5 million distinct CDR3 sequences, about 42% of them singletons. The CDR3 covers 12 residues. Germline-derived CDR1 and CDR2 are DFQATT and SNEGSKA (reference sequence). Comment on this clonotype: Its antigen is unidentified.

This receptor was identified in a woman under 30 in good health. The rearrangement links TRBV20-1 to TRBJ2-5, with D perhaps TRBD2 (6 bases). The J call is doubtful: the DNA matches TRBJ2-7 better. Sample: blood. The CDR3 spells CSYIRRGDEQYF. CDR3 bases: TGCAGTTATATCAGGAGGGGCGACGAGCAGTACTTC.